This T cell receptor (beta chain) was sequenced during a study of blood T cell repertoires in COVID-19 (dated by TCRdb to between 2020 and 2021). For the wider study: The collaborator samples originated in the United States, Italy and Spain and spanned the acute and convalescent phases of COVID-19. Nearly every sample came with metadata listing a de-identified subject ID, COVID-19 status, age in years and sex. The material from the prospective study consisted of cDNA or gDNA derived from T cells, B-cell-depleted T cells, or PBMCs. Where available, HLA class I and class II types were taken from metadata supplied by the sample provider and were not determined by assay-based typing. A freely available public database, intended as a resource for researchers studying the immune response to SARS-CoV-2, is where the repertoires were released. Samples came from the ongoing ImmuneRACE study (first 160 participants) plus 1,254 subjects from 6 global collaborators. The dataset comprised deeply sampled blood TCRbeta repertoires from subjects exposed to, actively infected with, or recovered from COVID-19.

The CDR3 holds 14 amino acids from the cysteine to the phenylalanine. Here the CDR3 DNA is all that survives: 42 bases in frame from base 1. V sheds 6 bases and J sheds 0 bases, leaving 10 bases between their ends. CDR1 MDHEN and CDR2 SYDVKM were looked up in the germline V gene. The immunoSEQ Assay, a bias-controlled multiplex PCR, was used to amplify TCRbeta CDR3 regions from genomic DNA. In the authors' own workflow: The number of nucleated cells in each sample was estimated by amplification of reference gene primers within the assay. To quantify the absolute abundance of each unique TCRbeta CDR3 rearrangement, sequence reads were collapsed and filtered. For each sample, productive Simpson clonality was calculated by taking the square root of Simpson's diversity index across productive rearrangements. As stored in TCRdb, this immuneACCESS dataset retains in-frame rearrangements with V and J assigned. A fraction of the clones does not appear; measured against another copy, unresolved V genes explain less than half of the discrepancy, and the remainder lacks a known reason. From that table come the V and J calls and clone size; the DNA was used to work out D and trimming. This sample comprises around 260,000 clones, about 86% of them detected only once. The ten top clones hold less than 20% of the sample.

Remarks on this clone: Its antigen is not yet known. Base qualities are not provided; no much larger clone lies one nucleotide away.

General study outcomes and caveats: How much clinical and demographic metadata was included differed by source and by participant, and the metadata was provided uncurated.

One collaborating source in Seattle enrolled patients during active infection and followed them longitudinally through the course of disease. Each collaborating institution followed its own protocols to collect whole blood in K2EDTA tubes. For TCRbeta analysis, collaborators shipped samples in one of three forms: frozen whole blood, isolated PBMCs, or DNA extracted from either of those sample types. The source of this sequence is a person between 65 and 80 years old with COVID-19, enrolled during active disease. Sequences were obtained from peripheral blood. The rearrangement joined TRBV28 to TRBJ2-3, with the D gene uncertain. The CDR3: CASRPSTSTDTQYF. The sequenced DNA is TGTGCCAGCAGACCTAGTACGAGCACAGATACGCAGTATTTT.